This entry lists 30 T cell receptor beta chains sequenced from one sample in a study of CD8+ T cells in alopecia areata. cDNA reverse transcribed from extracted RNA served as the sequencing template. Using immunoSEQ multiplex PCR, the repertoire was profiled, and TCRdb retains in-frame clones only, with some absent. Of 150,000 or so clones in the sample, over 45% were seen once. Input material: CD4+ T cells sorted from blood. Source of these receptors: a human donor with alopecia areata.

The V gene is TRBV7-9, the J gene TRBJ2-7; perhaps TRBD1 as D (7 bases). CDR1 is SEHNR, CDR2 FQNEAQ, per germline (reference sequence). The CDR3 is 15 amino acids. Trimming pared 5 bases from V and 3 bases from J, leaving 17 bases between. Written as DNA, the CDR3 is TGTGCCAGCAGCCCCGCGGGACAGAGCCTCTACGAGCAGTACTTC. It specifies CASSPAGQSLYEQYF.

V usage is TRBV20-1 and J usage is TRBJ2-3; D unresolved. This CDR3 comprises 11 residues. Trimming left V 4 bases short and J 5 bases short, with 7 bases between. Germline V lookup: CDR1 DFQATT, CDR2 SNEGSKA (reference sequence). This CDR3 reads CSAIFGDTQYF. CDR3 coding DNA: TGCAGTGCTATATTTGGAGATACGCAGTATTTT.

The chain has TRBV6-6 and TRBJ1-5, with D perhaps TRBD1 (6 bases). This CDR3 spans 12 amino acids. CDR1 and CDR2 from the germline V gene are MNHNY and SVGAGI (reference sequence). Trimming cost V 8 bases and J 10 bases, with 15 bases left between them. The CDR3 region is CASSGAKIPQHF. CDR3 coding DNA: TGTGCCAGCTCAGGGGCTAAAATCCCCCAGCATTTT.

The V and J genes are TRBV29-1 and TRBJ2-7; 7 bases fit TRBD1. The length of the CDR3 is 11 residues. The J segment lost 6 bases and the V segment lost 6 bases, leaving 5 bases of the junction unmatched. CDR1 and CDR2 (germline): SQVTM, ANQGSEA. The CDR3: CSVGTGAEQYF. Here the CDR3 DNA reads TGCAGCGTGGGAACAGGGGCCGAGCAGTACTTC.

The genes are TRBV13 and TRBJ1-1; unclear D gene. CDR3 size: 15 residues. CDR1 is PRHDT, CDR2 FYEKMQ, per germline (reference sequence). V was trimmed by 5 bases and J by 0 bases, leaving 13 bases between them. CDR3 DNA sequence: TGTGCCAGCAGCCTCGGGCAGACCGTGAACACTGAAGCTTTCTTT. Protein sequence: CASSLGQTVNTEAFF.

The chain joins TRBV2 to TRBJ2-1; a possible D gene is TRBD2 (5 bases). CDR3 length: 13 residues. The ends were cut back, 5 bases at V and 6 bases at J, with 11 bases in the middle. Germline CDR1 reads SNHLY; CDR2 reads FYNNEI. The CDR3 reads CASSREIGNEQFF. The DNA for the CDR3 is TGTGCCAGCAGTAGGGAGATCGGCAATGAGCAGTTCTTC.

This clone has only a few counts. The V and J genes are TRBV4-1 and TRBJ2-1; 8 bases map to TRBD2. Germline V gene sequence: CDR1 MGHRA, CDR2 YSYEKL. V lost 3 bases, J lost 8 bases, and 18 bases stayed unmatched. The CDR3 is 18 amino acids. The CDR3 DNA reads TGCGCCAGCAGCCAGGCCGGGGGTAGCGGGATAGGGACGGATGAGCAGTTCTTC. As protein: CASSQAGGSGIGTDEQFF.

The chain combines TRBV5-1 with TRBJ2-1, with 10 positions matching TRBD2. J gave up 7 bases and V 0 bases, and 4 bases lay outside the gene matches. Germline V CDR1 and CDR2: SGHRS, YFSETQ. This CDR3 has 15 residues. CDR3 loop: CASSLEGLASNEQFF. The CDR3 DNA follows: TGCGCCAGCAGCTTGGAGGGACTAGCGTCGAATGAGCAGTTCTTC.

Of note for this clone: Additional DNA sequences in this sample encode the identical CDR3. This CDR3 reads CASSSVQETQYF. The DNA of the CDR3 is TGTGCCAGCAGTTCAGTCCAAGAGACCCAGTACTTC. The chain is built from TRBV28 and TRBJ2-5; no firm D call. Germline lookup yields CDR1 MDHEN and CDR2 SYDVKM. The CDR3 consists of 12 residues. Between the trimmed V and J ends, which lost 4 bases and 1 base, there was a span of 4 bases.

This chain connects TRBV28 to TRBJ2-5; no clear D. Germline assignment: CDR1 MDHEN and CDR2 SYDVKM. The CDR3 loop spans 14 amino acids. V was clipped by 1 base and J by 1 base, with 7 bases between them. The CDR3 DNA sequence: TGTGCCAGCAGTTTATACGGCGGCCAAGAGACCCAGTACTTC. This encodes CASSLYGGQETQYF. Together with reference TRBV28 and TRBJ2-5, the CDR3 gives the full variable domain: DVKVTQSSRYLVKRTGEKVFLECVQDMDHENMFWYRQDPGLGLRLIYFSYDVKMKEKGDIPEGYSVSREKKERFSLILESASTNQTSMYLCASSLYGGQETQYFGPGTRLLVL.

The chain is built from TRBV7-2 and TRBJ2-1; D may be TRBD1 or TRBD2 (6 bases each). Per the germline V gene, CDR1 is SGHTA and CDR2 is FQGNSA. This CDR3 is built from 18 residues. V dropped 0 bases and J dropped 3 bases, with 18 bases sitting between them. CDR3: CASSLAARGAAFYNEQFF. The CDR3 nucleotides read TGTGCCAGCAGCTTAGCGGCGAGGGGGGCAGCATTCTACAATGAGCAGTTCTTC.

V is TRBV7-2 and J is TRBJ2-5; D gene uncertain. Germline loops: CDR1 SGHTA, CDR2 FQGNSA. The CDR3 runs 14 residues. V was shortened by 2 bases and J by 1 base, with 8 bases between the two germline ends. The CDR3 coding sequence is TGTGCCAGCAGCTTATTTAGCAGCCAAGAGACCCAGTACTTC. Amino acid sequence: CASSLFSSQETQYF.

This clone appeared a few times. The chain couples TRBV6-5 to TRBJ2-7; a possible D gene is TRBD2 (5 bases). The germline V gene encodes CDR1 MNHEY and CDR2 SVGAGI. The CDR3 has 12 amino acids. The V end lost 0 bases, the J end lost 7 bases, and 7 bases lay between the germline ends. The CDR3 here is CASSYSPGEQYF. CDR3 in DNA: TGTGCCAGCAGTTACTCGCCGGGAGAGCAGTACTTC.

The chain has TRBV29-1 and TRBJ2-5, with TRBD2 identical over 14 bases. J lost 5 bases, V lost 7 bases, and 12 bases had no gene match. The CDR3 consists of 16 residues. Germline assignment: CDR1 SQVTM and CDR2 ANQGSEA. CDR3 DNA sequence: TGCAGCGGGGCCGGGACTAGCGGGAGCCTGGGGGAGACCCAGTACTTC. Its translation: CSGAGTSGSLGETQYF.

A single count supports this clone. The chain joins TRBV29-1 to TRBJ1-1; 7 nucleotides agree with TRBD1. This CDR3 has 15 amino acids. CDR1 and CDR2 (germline): SQVTM, ANQGSEA. Trimming cost V 5 bases and J 1 base; bases outside gene matches: 10. For the CDR3, the DNA is TGCAGCGTTCGAGCCGGGACAGTCGGGAACACTGAAGCTTTCTTT. This encodes CSVRAGTVGNTEAFF.

This chain connects TRBV28 to TRBJ2-7; TRBD1 agrees at 9 bases. V dropped 4 bases and J dropped 5; count of bases not matched to a gene: 6. The CDR3 is made up of 14 amino acids. CDR1 is MDHEN, CDR2 SYDVKM, per germline. CDR3 sequence (DNA): TGTGCCAGCAGTTCGTACAGGGGGCTCGACGAGCAGTACTTC. It specifies CASSSYRGLDEQYF.

This chain connects TRBV28 to TRBJ2-7, with D unclear. The V gene lost 7 bases and the J gene lost 3 bases, with 16 bases spanning the gap. The CDR3 loop spans 14 amino acids. Germline CDR1 is MDHEN and CDR2 is SYDVKM. In nucleotides, the CDR3 is TGTGCCAGCACCTTGTCAACCGACAACTACGAGCAGTACTTC. Protein product: CASTLSTDNYEQYF.

The chain recombines TRBV30 with TRBJ1-5, with D perhaps TRBD1 (5 bases). The CDR3 extends over 14 amino acids. Germline lookup yields CDR1 GTSNPN and CDR2 SVGIG (reference sequence). Trimming took off 2 bases at V and 4 bases at J, with 12 bases between the two ends. In DNA, the CDR3 is TGTGCCTGGAGTACCCGACAGAAGAATCAGCCCCAGCATTTT. Protein product: CAWSTRQKNQPQHF.

This rearrangement joins TRBV28 to TRBJ2-7; 11 bases agree with TRBD2. The V segment lost 6 bases and the J segment 6 bases; nucleotides outside the gene matches: 16. This CDR3 contains 17 residues. Looked up from germline, CDR1 is MDHEN and CDR2 is SYDVKM. CDR3 DNA sequence: TGTGCCAGCAGACCCCGAGCCTCCAAGACTAGCGGGATCGAGCAGTACTTC. It specifies CASRPRASKTSGIEQYF.

The chain carries TRBV18 and TRBJ2-3; 8 nucleotides line up with TRBD1. The CDR3 is made up of 15 amino acids. Germline lookup yields CDR1 KGHSH and CDR2 LQKENI. V lost 3 bases and J lost 6; bases outside the gene matches: 8. This CDR3 is CASSPDRVPSDTQYF. The CDR3 coding sequence is TGTGCCAGCTCACCGGACAGGGTCCCCTCGGATACGCAGTATTTT. Filled out from reference TRBV18 and TRBJ2-3, the complete variable domain reads NAGVMQNPRHLVRRRGQEARLRCSPMKGHSHVYWYRQLPEEGLKFMVYLQKENIIDESGMPKERFSAEFPKEGPSILRIQQVVRGDSAAYFCASSPDRVPSDTQYFGPGTRLTVL.

Ten or more counts support this clone. This sample includes further DNA sequences coding for the same CDR3. The chain is built from TRBV19 and TRBJ1-5, with 8 bases fitting TRBD1. Germline loops: CDR1 LNHDA, CDR2 SQIVND (reference sequence). This CDR3 contains 14 residues. Trimming removed 6 bases from V and 1 base from J; junction bases left unmatched: 2. The CDR3 loop is CASSRQGSNQPQHF. For the CDR3, the DNA is TGTGCCAGTAGCAGACAGGGGAGCAATCAGCCCCAGCATTTT.

This clone occurred a few times. The rearrangement joins TRBV29-1 to TRBJ1-2, with D maybe TRBD1 (5 bases). In germline, CDR1 is SQVTM, CDR2 ANQGSEA. With 4 bases removed from V and 2 bases from J, the gap between germline ends came to 11 bases. The CDR3 runs 13 residues. The CDR3 protein is CSVGPRDNYGYTF. DNA of the CDR3: TGCAGCGTTGGACCCCGGGACAACTATGGCTACACCTTC.

This chain uses TRBV29-1 with TRBJ1-1, with unresolved D. CDR1 SQVTM and CDR2 ANQGSEA come from the germline V gene. V lost 6 bases to trimming and J lost 4 bases, with 15 bases between them. CDR3 size: 13 residues. CDR3 DNA sequence: TGCAGCGTAGCCAAGAATGATGGCACTGAAGCTTTCTTT. As protein: CSVAKNDGTEAFF.

The chain recombines TRBV9 with TRBJ1-1; the D is unclear. V lost 0 bases to trimming and J lost 8 bases, with 17 bases between them. CDR3 size: 15 residues. Germline CDR1 is SGDLS and CDR2 is YYNGEE. The CDR3 spells CASSVGSGGVREAFF. CDR3 nucleotide sequence: TGTGCCAGCAGCGTAGGTTCTGGAGGAGTGCGGGAAGCTTTCTTT.

V and J are TRBV29-1 and TRBJ1-1; D remains unclear. In germline, CDR1 is SQVTM, CDR2 ANQGSEA. V was shortened by 4 bases and J by 1 base, with 10 bases between the two germline ends. The CDR3 contains 13 residues. The CDR3 DNA reads TGCAGCGTTGCGTCGACAAAGAACACTGAAGCTTTCTTT. Its translation: CSVASTKNTEAFF.

This rearrangement joins TRBV5-1 to TRBJ1-1, with D unclear. There are 14 residues in the CDR3. Deletions cut 3 bases from V and 3 bases from J, with 12 bases between. The germline CDR1 and CDR2 sequences are SGHRS and YFSETQ. CDR3 coding DNA: TGCGCCAGCAGCTCGCGGGAAAGTTACACTGAAGCTTTCTTT. This translates into CASSSRESYTEAFF.

The chain carries TRBV19 and TRBJ2-1; 7 bases are a match to TRBD2. The trim removed 6 bases at V and 5 bases at J, leaving 7 bases unmatched. Per germline, CDR1 LNHDA and CDR2 SQIVND (reference sequence). This CDR3 region has 14 residues. CDR3 loop: CASSPSGLNNEQFF. CDR3 in DNA: TGTGCCAGTAGCCCTAGCGGACTAAACAATGAGCAGTTCTTC.

This chain connects TRBV7-2 to TRBJ2-7; TRBD2 agrees at 9 bases. In germline, CDR1 is SGHTA, CDR2 FQGNSA. This CDR3 has 13 amino acids. After removal of 11 bases from V and 4 bases from J, the junction contained 9 bases not matched to a gene. The CDR3 DNA reads TGTGCCCTGAGGGCTAGCGGGACTTACGAGCAGTACTTC. Translation gives CALRASGTYEQYF.

The V and J genes are TRBV30 and TRBJ2-3; D is ambiguous. V lost 0 bases and J lost 4, with 5 bases in between. The CDR3 contains 12 residues. The germline CDR1 and CDR2 sequences are GTSNPN and SVGIG (reference sequence). CDR3 nucleotide sequence: TGTGCCTGGAGTGTTTGGGCAGATACGCAGTATTTT. It encodes CAWSVWADTQYF.

This clone was seen more than once but under ten times. This chain links TRBV25-1 with TRBJ2-2; D is undetermined. Trimming removed 2 bases from V and 0 bases from J, with 7 bases in between. CDR1 and CDR2 from the germline V gene are MGHDK and SYGVNS. This CDR3 comprises 15 residues. The CDR3 region has the DNA TGTGCCAGCAGTGAAGCGGTAGCGAACACCGGGGAGCTGTTTTTT. It is translated as CASSEAVANTGELFF. The whole variable domain, filled in from reference TRBV25-1 and TRBJ2-2, reads EADIYQTPRYLVIGTGKKITLECSQTMGHDKMYWYQQDPGMELHLIHYSYGVNSTEKGDLSSESTVSRIRTEHFPLTLESARPSHTSQYLCASSEAVANTGELFFGEGSRLTVL.